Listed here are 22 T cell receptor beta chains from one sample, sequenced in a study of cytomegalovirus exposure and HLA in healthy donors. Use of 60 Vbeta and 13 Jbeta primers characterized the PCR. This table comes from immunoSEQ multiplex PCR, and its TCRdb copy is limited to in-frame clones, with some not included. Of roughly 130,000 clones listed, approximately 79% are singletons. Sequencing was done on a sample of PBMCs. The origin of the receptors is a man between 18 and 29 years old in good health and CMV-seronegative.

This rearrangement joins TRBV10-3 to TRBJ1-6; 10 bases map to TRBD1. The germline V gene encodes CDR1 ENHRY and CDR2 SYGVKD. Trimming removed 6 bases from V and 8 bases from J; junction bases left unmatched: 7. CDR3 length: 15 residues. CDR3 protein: CAISDGDRGDSPLHF. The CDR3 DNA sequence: TGTGCCATCAGCGACGGGGACAGGGGAGATTCACCCCTCCACTTT.

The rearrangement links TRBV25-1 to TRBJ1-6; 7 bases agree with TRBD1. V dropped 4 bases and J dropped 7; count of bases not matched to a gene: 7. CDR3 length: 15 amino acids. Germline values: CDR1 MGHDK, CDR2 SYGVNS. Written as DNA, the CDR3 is TGTGCCAGCAGTGCCATGACAGGGATGAATTCACCCCTCCACTTT. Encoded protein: CASSAMTGMNSPLHF. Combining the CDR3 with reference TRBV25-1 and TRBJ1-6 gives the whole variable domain EADIYQTPRYLVIGTGKKITLECSQTMGHDKMYWYQQDPGMELHLIHYSYGVNSTEKGDLSSESTVSRIRTEHFPLTLESARPSHTSQYLCASSAMTGMNSPLHFGNGTRLTVT.

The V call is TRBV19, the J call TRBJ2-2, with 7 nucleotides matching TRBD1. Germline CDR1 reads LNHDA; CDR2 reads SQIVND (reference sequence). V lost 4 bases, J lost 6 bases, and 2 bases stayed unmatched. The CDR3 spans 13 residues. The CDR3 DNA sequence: TGTGCCAGTAGTACCACAGGGGCCGGGGAGCTGTTTTTT. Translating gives CASSTTGAGELFF.

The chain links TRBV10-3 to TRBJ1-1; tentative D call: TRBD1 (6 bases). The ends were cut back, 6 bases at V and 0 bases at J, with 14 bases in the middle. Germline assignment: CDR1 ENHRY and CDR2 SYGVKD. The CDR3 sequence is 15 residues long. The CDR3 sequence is CAISQNRAMNTEAFF. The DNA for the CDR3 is TGTGCCATCAGCCAGAACAGGGCCATGAACACTGAAGCTTTCTTT.

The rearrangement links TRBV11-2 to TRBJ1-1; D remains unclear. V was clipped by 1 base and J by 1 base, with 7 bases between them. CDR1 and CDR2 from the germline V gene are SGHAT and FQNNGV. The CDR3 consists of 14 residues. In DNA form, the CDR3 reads TGTGCCAGCAGCTTAGGAGGCCAGAACACTGAAGCTTTCTTT. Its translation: CASSLGGQNTEAFF.

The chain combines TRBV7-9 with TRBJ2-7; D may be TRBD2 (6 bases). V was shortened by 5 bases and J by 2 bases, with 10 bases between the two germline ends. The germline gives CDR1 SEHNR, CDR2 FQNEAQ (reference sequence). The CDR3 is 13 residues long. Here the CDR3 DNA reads TGTGCCAGCAGCCCCAGGGAGGCCTACGAGCAGTACTTC. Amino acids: CASSPREAYEQYF.

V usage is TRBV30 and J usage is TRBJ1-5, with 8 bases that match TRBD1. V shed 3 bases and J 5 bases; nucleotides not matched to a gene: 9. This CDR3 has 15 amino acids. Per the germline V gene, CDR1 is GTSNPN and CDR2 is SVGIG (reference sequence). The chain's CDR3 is CAWRPGQALYQPQHF. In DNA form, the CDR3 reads TGTGCCTGGAGACCGGGACAGGCCCTCTATCAGCCCCAGCATTTT.

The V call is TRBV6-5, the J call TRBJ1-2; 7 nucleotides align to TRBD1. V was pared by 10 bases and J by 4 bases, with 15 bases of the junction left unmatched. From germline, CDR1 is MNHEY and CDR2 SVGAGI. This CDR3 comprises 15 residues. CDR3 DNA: TGTGCCACTCATCACTCAACAGGGGTGGGCTATGGCTACACCTTC. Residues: CATHHSTGVGYGYTF.

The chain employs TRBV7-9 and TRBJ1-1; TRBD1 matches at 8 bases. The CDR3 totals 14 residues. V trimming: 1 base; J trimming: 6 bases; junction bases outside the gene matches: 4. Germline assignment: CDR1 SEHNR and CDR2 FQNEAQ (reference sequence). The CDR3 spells CASSLGRGPSEAFF. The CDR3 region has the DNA TGTGCCAGCAGCTTAGGCAGGGGGCCCTCTGAAGCTTTCTTT.

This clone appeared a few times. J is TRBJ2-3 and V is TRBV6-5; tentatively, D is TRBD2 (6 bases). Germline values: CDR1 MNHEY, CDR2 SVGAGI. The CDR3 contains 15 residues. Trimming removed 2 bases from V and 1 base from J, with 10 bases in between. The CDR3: CASSYGGPGTDTQYF. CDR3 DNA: TGTGCCAGCAGTTACGGAGGGCCTGGCACAGATACGCAGTATTTT.

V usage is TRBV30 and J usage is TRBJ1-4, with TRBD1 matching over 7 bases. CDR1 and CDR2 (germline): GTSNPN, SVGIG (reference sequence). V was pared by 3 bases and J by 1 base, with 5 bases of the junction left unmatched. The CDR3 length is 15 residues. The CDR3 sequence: CAWSPNRGTNEKLFF. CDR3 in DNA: TGTGCCTGGAGCCCTAACAGGGGAACTAATGAAAAACTGTTTTTT.

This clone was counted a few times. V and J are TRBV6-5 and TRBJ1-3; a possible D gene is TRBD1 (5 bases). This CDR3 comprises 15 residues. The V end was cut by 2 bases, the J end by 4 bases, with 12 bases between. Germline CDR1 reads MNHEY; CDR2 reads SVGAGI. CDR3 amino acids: CASSYDSGGGNTIYF. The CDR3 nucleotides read TGTGCCAGCAGTTACGATTCGGGGGGAGGAAACACCATATATTTT.

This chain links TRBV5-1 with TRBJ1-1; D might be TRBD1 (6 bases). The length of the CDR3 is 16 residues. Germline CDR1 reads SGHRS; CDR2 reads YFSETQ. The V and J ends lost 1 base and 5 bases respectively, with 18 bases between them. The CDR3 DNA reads TGCGCCAGCAGCTTGCGACGGGCAGGGGCTTATACTGAAGCTTTCTTT. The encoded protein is CASSLRRAGAYTEAFF.

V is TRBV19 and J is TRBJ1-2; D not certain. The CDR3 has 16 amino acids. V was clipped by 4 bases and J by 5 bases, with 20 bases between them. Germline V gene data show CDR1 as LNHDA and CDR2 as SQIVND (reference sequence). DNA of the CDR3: TGTGCCAGTAGTACCTCCGCACGGGGTTGGGGTTATGGCTACACCTTC. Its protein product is CASSTSARGWGYGYTF.

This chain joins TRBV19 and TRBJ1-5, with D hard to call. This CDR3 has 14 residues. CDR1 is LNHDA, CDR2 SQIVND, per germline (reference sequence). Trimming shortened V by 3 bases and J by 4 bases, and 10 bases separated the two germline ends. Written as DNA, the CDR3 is TGTGCCAGTAGTATTCTCGCCAGGAATCAGCCCCAGCATTTT. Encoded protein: CASSILARNQPQHF.

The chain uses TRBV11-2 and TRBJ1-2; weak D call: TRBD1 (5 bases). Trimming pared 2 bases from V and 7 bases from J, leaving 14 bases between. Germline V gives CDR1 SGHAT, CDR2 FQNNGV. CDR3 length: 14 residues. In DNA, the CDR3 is TGTGCCAGCAGCTTATCGGGGGTGCAAGGTGGCTACACCTTC. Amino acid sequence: CASSLSGVQGGYTF.

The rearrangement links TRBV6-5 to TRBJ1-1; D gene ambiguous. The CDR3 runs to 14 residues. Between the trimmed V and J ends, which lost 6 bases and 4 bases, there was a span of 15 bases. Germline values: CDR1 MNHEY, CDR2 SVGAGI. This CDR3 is CASRGRESRTEAFF. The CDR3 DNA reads TGTGCCAGCAGGGGGAGGGAGTCACGCACTGAAGCTTTCTTT.

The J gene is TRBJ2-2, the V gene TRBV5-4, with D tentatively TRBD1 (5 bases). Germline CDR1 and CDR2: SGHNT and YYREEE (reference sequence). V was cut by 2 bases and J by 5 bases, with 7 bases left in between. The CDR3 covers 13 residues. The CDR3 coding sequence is TGTGCCAGCAGCTTTCAGGGAACCGGGGAGCTGTTTTTT. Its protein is CASSFQGTGELFF.

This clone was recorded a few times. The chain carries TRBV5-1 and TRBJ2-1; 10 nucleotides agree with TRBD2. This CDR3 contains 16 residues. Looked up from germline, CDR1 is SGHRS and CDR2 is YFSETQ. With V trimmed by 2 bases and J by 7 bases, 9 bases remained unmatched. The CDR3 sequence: CASSFSLAGGGNEQFF. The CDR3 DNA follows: TGCGCCAGCAGCTTTTCATTAGCGGGGGGCGGTAATGAGCAGTTCTTC.

DNA for the CDR3: TGTGCCAGCAGTTACCTGGACAGGGGATATGGCTACACCTTC. Translated, it gives CASSYLDRGYGYTF. The rearrangement links TRBV6-5 to TRBJ1-2, with TRBD1 matching over 9 bases. This CDR3 region has 14 residues. Per germline, CDR1 MNHEY and CDR2 SVGAGI. Trimming cost V 2 bases and J 5 bases; bases outside gene matches: 3.

CDR3 sequence (DNA): TGTGCCAGCAGCTTCCCCGGGACTAATCAAGAGACCCAGTACTTC. It yields the protein CASSFPGTNQETQYF. The rearrangement links TRBV7-2 to TRBJ2-5; 7 bases are shared with TRBD2. CDR3 length: 15 amino acids. With V trimmed by 3 bases and J by 2 bases, 6 bases remained unmatched. Germline CDR1 reads SGHTA; CDR2 reads FQGNSA.

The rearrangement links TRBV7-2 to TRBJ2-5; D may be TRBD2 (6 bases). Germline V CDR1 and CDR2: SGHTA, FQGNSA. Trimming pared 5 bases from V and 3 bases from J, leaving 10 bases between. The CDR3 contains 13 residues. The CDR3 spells CASSPRLEETQYF. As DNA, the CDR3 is TGTGCCAGCAGCCCTAGACTAGAAGAGACCCAGTACTTC.